Each of the 23 T cell receptor beta chains below was sequenced from the same sample in a study of blood T cells in healthy people across ages. A second PCR, run for roughly 7 to 12 cycles, used a sample-barcoded 5' primer plus a J-beta primer mix. TCRdb called the 5' RACE reads again in MiXCR, with one record for every CDR3 protein. The sample includes about 750,000 distinct CDR3 sequences, 50% to 65% of them seen just once. The sequenced sample was blood. These receptors came from a man older than 75 in good health.

V is TRBV7-9 and J is TRBJ2-2; TRBD2 matches at 9 bases. The germline V gene has CDR1 SEHNR and CDR2 FQNEAQ (reference sequence). After removal of 3 bases from V and 7 bases from J, the junction contained 6 bases not matched to a gene. CDR3 length equals 15 residues. The CDR3 spells CASSLTSGAGGELFF. The DNA for the CDR3 is TGTGCCAGCAGCTTGACTAGCGGAGCGGGCGGGGAGCTGTTTTTT.

The chain carries TRBV24-1 and TRBJ1-2; D gene unclear. Germline loops: CDR1 KGHDR, CDR2 SFDVKD. V lost 0 bases and J 9 bases, leaving 13 bases between the germline ends. This CDR3 region has 14 residues. CDR3 region: CATSDLGHRGSYTF. In DNA form, the CDR3 reads TGTGCCACCAGTGATTTGGGGCACAGAGGCAGCTACACCTTC.

As regards this clonotype: Relative to the germline gene, one junction end is altered; a read error may explain this. This chain joins TRBV5-6 and TRBJ1-2; a possible D gene is TRBD1 (6 bases). The germline CDR1 and CDR2 sequences are SGHDT and YYEEEE. The CDR3 spans 15 residues. In DNA form, the CDR3 reads TGTGCCGGCAGCCCCCCAGGGGCAGAAGGCTATGGCTACACCTTC. This codes for CAGSPPGAEGYGYTF.

In DNA form, the CDR3 reads TGTGCCAGCAGTTTAGTGGGAGTGTACGAGCAGTACTTC. Translating it yields CASSLVGVYEQYF. The chain recombines TRBV12-3 or TRBV12-4 with TRBJ2-7, with a weak D call TRBD2 (5 bases). The V end lost 1 base, the J end lost 4 bases, and 8 bases lay between the germline ends. This CDR3 is built from 13 residues.

This clonotype occurred a few times. The chain is built from TRBV24-1 and TRBJ2-5, with D perhaps assigned TRBD1 or TRBD2 (5 bases each). Germline assignment: CDR1 KGHDR and CDR2 SFDVKD. The ends were cut back, 3 bases at V and 0 bases at J, with 10 bases in the middle. The CDR3 totals 15 residues. The CDR3 region has the DNA TGTGCCACCAGTGATCCCGGGGCGAACCAAGAGACCCAGTACTTC. Translated: CATSDPGANQETQYF.

This clonotype has just a few counts. This chain links TRBV29-1 with TRBJ2-3, with D possibly being TRBD1 or TRBD2 (5 bases each). This CDR3 spans 13 amino acids. Germline lookup yields CDR1 SQVTM and CDR2 ANQGSEA. V was trimmed by 1 base and J by 14 bases, leaving 19 bases between them. In nucleotides, the CDR3 is TGCAGCGTTGAAGTCGGGGCACACAGATACGCGTATTTT. Translated: CSVEVGAHRYAYF.

The CDR3 spells CSARFPRTDYGYTF. DNA for the CDR3: TGCAGTGCTAGGTTTCCCAGGACCGACTATGGCTACACCTTC. The chain couples TRBV20-1 to TRBJ1-2; the D is unclear. The CDR3 loop spans 14 amino acids. Germline assignment: CDR1 DFQATT and CDR2 SNEGSKA (reference sequence). The V end lost 3 bases, the J end lost 3 bases, and 14 bases lay between the germline ends.

The chain couples TRBV20-1 to TRBJ2-5; D is possibly TRBD2 (5 bases). The CDR3 length is 11 residues. CDR1 and CDR2 (germline): DFQATT, SNEGSKA (reference sequence). V shed 6 bases and J shed 5 bases, with 10 bases lying between them. The CDR3 spells CSAGKWETQYF. The CDR3 DNA reads as TGCAGTGCCGGGAAGTGGGAGACCCAGTACTTC.

The genes are TRBV3-1 and TRBJ2-3; no firm D call. The CDR3 is 15 amino acids. V was pared by 2 bases and J by 14 bases, with 23 bases between. Germline values: CDR1 LGHDT, CDR2 YNNKEL (reference sequence). The CDR3 DNA reads TGTGCCAGCAGCCAAAGAGGAGCCCTTCCCAGATACGCGTATTTT. Amino acids: CASSQRGALPRYAYF.

A few counts support this clonotype. The chain links TRBV7-2 to TRBJ2-3, with a tentative D call TRBD1 (6 bases). V gave up 6 bases and J gave up 4 bases, with 17 bases separating them. This CDR3 has 15 residues. Per the germline V gene, CDR1 is SGHTA and CDR2 is FQGNSA. For the CDR3, the DNA is TGTGCCAGCAGTTCTCAAGGGGGTATCTCAGATACGCAGTATTTT. Amino acids: CASSSQGGISDTQYF.

This clonotype was recorded a few times. V usage is TRBV10-1 and J usage is TRBJ2-1, with D possibly TRBD2 on 5 matching bases. Germline V lookup: CDR1 WNHNN, CDR2 SYGVQD (reference sequence). The CDR3 is 14 amino acids. The CDR3 sequence: CGNFAGWTYNEQFF. The CDR3, as DNA: TGCGGTAATTTCGCGGGTTGGACCTACAATGAGCAGTTCTTC.

The chain links TRBV20-1 to TRBJ2-7, with TRBD2 as a possible D gene (5 bases). CDR3 length: 16 amino acids. The V gene's germline CDR1 is DFQATT and CDR2 SNEGSKA (reference sequence). V gave up 0 bases and J gave up 5 bases, with 20 bases separating them. As DNA, the CDR3 is TGCAGTGCTAGAGATCGGCGCGGGCCCCCCTCGAACGAGCAGTACTTC. This codes for CSARDRRGPPSNEQYF.

This clonotype was seen a handful of times. This chain joins TRBV29-1 and TRBJ2-1, with D possibly being TRBD2 (6 bases). CDR1 and CDR2 from the germline V gene are SQVTM and ANQGSEA. The CDR3 runs to 11 residues. V lost 3 bases, J lost 14 bases, and 14 bases lay in between. DNA for the CDR3: TGCAGCGTTGAGGCGGGCGGGGCCGAGTTCTTC. It is translated as CSVEAGGAEFF.

The CDR3: CASSLAPSGSAYEQYF. DNA of the CDR3: TGTGCCAGCAGCTTAGCCCCTAGCGGGAGCGCCTACGAGCAGTACTTC. The gene calls are TRBV7-2 and TRBJ2-7, with TRBD2 identical over 10 bases. The CDR3 length is 16 residues. Looked up from germline, CDR1 is SGHTA and CDR2 is FQGNSA. Trimming removed 0 bases from V and 2 bases from J; junction bases left unmatched: 4.

The chain uses TRBV20-1 and TRBJ2-1; TRBD2 matches at 7 bases. The CDR3 runs to 14 residues. Trimming at V came to 4 bases and at J to 3 bases, leaving 6 bases not matched to a gene. Germline lookup yields CDR1 DFQATT and CDR2 SNEGSKA (reference sequence). The CDR3 DNA is TGCAGTGCTAAGCTAGCGGAGATCTACAATGAGCAGTTCTTC. Translation: CSAKLAEIYNEQFF.

This sequence joins TRBV2 and TRBJ2-1; TRBD2 matches at 11 bases. V dropped 6 bases and J dropped 4; count of bases not matched to a gene: 8. The germline CDR1 and CDR2 sequences are SNHLY and FYNNEI. There are 16 residues in the CDR3. DNA for the CDR3: TGTGCCAGCAGCCTTGGGACTAGCGGTCTTTACAATGAGCAGTTCTTC. Amino acid sequence: CASSLGTSGLYNEQFF.

This clonotype has at least ten counts. The J gene is TRBJ2-7, the V gene TRBV20-1; TRBD2 matches at 13 bases. CDR1 and CDR2 from the germline V gene are DFQATT and SNEGSKA (reference sequence). Trimming took 6 bases from V and 3 from J; bases not matched to a gene: 8. The CDR3 length is 15 residues. The CDR3: CSATWTSGGLYEQYF. The CDR3, as DNA: TGCAGTGCGACCTGGACTAGCGGGGGCCTCTACGAGCAGTACTTC.

The chain uses TRBV7-2 and TRBJ2-1; D gene unclear. The CDR3 is 15 residues long. Trimming removed 8 bases from V and 0 bases from J, with 14 bases in between. CDR1 and CDR2 from the germline V gene are SGHTA and FQGNSA. The CDR3 DNA reads TGTGCCAGCGCCCCTGACCTCTTCTCCTACAATGAGCAGTTCTTC. This gives the protein CASAPDLFSYNEQFF.

This clonotype showed up many times. The chain is built from TRBV5-5 and TRBJ2-7; D is undetermined. This CDR3 is built from 11 residues. Per germline, CDR1 SGHKS and CDR2 YYEKEE (reference sequence). V lost 4 bases and J 0 bases, leaving 2 bases between the germline ends. The CDR3, as DNA: TGTGCCAGCAGCGCCTCCTACGAGCAGTACTTC. It is translated as CASSASYEQYF.

The rearrangement links TRBV13 to TRBJ2-5, with D maybe TRBD2 (6 bases). The CDR3 has 13 amino acids. Deletions cut 6 bases from V and 11 bases from J, with 19 bases between. The germline gives CDR1 PRHDT, CDR2 FYEKMQ (reference sequence). The CDR3 DNA reads TGTGCCAGCAGGGGAGACGGGAGTACCGTGCAGTACTTC. It encodes CASRGDGSTVQYF.

The chain combines TRBV29-1 with TRBJ1-4; D is undetermined. This CDR3 region has 13 residues. Trimming shortened V by 4 bases and J by 4 bases, and 10 bases separated the two germline ends. The germline CDR1 and CDR2 sequences are SQVTM and ANQGSEA. CDR3 bases: TGCAGCGTTGGAGGTTCCGGTAATGAAAAACTGTTTTTT. This encodes CSVGGSGNEKLFF.

This clonotype was recorded only once. The chain carries TRBV9 and TRBJ2-3, with D uncertain. The V gene's germline CDR1 is SGDLS and CDR2 YYNGEE. V lost 0 bases, J lost 10 bases, and 15 bases lay in between. This CDR3 is 14 amino acids long. This CDR3 is CASSVGGTSFSQYF. CDR3 sequence (DNA): TGTGCCAGCAGCGTAGGCGGAACCAGCTTTTCGCAGTATTTT.

In the case of this clonotype: At one end, the junction sequence differs from germline, possibly due to a read error. DNA of the CDR3: TGTGCCAACAGTTTAACAGGCAGATACAATGAGCAGTACTTC. Translation gives CANSLTGRYNEQYF. The chain combines TRBV28 with TRBJ2-1, with D perhaps matching TRBD1 (5 bases). The J call could be wrong; TRBJ2-7 is a better fit for the DNA end. This CDR3 contains 14 residues. Germline loops: CDR1 MDHEN, CDR2 SYDVKM.